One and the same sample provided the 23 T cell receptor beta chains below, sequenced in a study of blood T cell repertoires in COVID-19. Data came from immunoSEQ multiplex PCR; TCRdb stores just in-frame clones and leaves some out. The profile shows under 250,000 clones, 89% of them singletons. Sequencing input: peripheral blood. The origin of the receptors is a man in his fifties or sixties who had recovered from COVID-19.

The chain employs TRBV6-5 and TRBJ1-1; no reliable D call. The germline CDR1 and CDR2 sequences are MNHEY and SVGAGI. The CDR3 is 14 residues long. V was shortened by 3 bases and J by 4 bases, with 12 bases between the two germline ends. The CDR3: CASSYGLAGTEAFF. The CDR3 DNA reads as TGTGCCAGCAGTTATGGGCTTGCGGGCACTGAAGCTTTCTTT.

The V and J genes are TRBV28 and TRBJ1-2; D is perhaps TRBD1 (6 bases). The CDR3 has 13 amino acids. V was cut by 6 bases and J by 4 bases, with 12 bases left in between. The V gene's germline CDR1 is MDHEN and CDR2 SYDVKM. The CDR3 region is CASRKQGVYGYTF. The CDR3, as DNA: TGTGCCAGCAGGAAACAGGGCGTCTATGGCTACACCTTC.

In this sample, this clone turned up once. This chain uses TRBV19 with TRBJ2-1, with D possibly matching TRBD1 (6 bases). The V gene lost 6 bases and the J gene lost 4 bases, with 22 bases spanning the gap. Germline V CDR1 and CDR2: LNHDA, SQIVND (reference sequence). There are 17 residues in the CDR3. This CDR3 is CASSEGVRRQVYNEQFF. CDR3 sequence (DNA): TGTGCCAGTAGCGAGGGTGTAAGGAGACAGGTTTACAATGAGCAGTTCTTC.

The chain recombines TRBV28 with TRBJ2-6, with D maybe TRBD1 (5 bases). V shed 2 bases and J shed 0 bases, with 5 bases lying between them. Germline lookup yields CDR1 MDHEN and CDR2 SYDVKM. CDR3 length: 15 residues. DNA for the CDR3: TGTGCCAGCAGTTTAAGGGGCTCTGGGGCCAACGTCCTGACTTTC. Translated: CASSLRGSGANVLTF.

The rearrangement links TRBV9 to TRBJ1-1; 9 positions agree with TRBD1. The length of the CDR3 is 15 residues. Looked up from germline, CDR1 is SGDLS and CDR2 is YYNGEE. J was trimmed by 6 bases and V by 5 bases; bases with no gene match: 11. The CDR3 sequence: CASSLTGTGSAEAFF. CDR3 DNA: TGTGCCAGCAGTCTTACCGGGACAGGGTCAGCTGAAGCTTTCTTT.

The chain's CDR3 is CASSSKGLAGAYQETQYF. The CDR3 DNA sequence: TGTGCCAGCAGTTCGAAGGGACTAGCGGGTGCATACCAAGAGACCCAGTACTTC. The chain is built from TRBV27 and TRBJ2-5; 12 bases align to TRBD2. V lost 4 bases and J lost 0; bases outside the gene matches: 9. The V gene's germline CDR1 is MNHEY and CDR2 SMNVEV (reference sequence). The CDR3 contains 18 residues.

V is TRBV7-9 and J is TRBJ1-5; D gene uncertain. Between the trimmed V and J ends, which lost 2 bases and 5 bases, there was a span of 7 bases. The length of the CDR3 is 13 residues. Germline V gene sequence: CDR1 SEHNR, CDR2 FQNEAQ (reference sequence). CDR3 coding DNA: TGTGCCAGCAGCTTATTAGGAGATCAGCCCCAGCATTTT. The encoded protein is CASSLLGDQPQHF.

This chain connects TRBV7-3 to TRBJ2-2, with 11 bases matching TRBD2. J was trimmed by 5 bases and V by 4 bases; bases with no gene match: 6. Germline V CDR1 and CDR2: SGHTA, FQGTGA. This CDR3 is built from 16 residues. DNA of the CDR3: TGTGCCAGCAGCTATCTCGGGACTAGCGGAACCGGGGAGCTGTTTTTT. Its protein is CASSYLGTSGTGELFF.

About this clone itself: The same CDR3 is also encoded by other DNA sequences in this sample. CDR3 DNA: TGTGCCAGCAGTCCCGGACTGAACTATGGCTACACCTTC. It is translated as CASSPGLNYGYTF. V usage is TRBV28 and J usage is TRBJ1-2; D unresolved. The V gene's germline CDR1 is MDHEN and CDR2 SYDVKM. The CDR3 is 13 residues long. V was trimmed by 5 bases and J by 2 bases, leaving 9 bases between them.

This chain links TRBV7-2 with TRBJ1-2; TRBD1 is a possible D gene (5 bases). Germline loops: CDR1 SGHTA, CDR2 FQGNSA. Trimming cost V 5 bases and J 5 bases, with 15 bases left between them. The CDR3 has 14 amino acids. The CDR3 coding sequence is TGTGCCAGCAGCCCCAGGGCCGGGGGGTATGGCTACACCTTC. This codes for CASSPRAGGYGYTF.

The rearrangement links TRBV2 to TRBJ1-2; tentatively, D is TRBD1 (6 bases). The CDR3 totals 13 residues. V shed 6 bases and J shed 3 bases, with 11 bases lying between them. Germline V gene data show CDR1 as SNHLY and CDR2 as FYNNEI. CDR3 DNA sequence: TGTGCCAGCAGGGAGGACAGCCACTATGGCTACACCTTC. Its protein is CASREDSHYGYTF.

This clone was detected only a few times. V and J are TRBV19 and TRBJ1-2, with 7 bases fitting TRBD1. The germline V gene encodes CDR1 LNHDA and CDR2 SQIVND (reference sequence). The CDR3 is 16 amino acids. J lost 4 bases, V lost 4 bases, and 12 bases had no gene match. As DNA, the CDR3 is TGTGCCAGTAGTACCCACAGGGGCCGAACCTTCTATGGCTACACCTTC. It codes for CASSTHRGRTFYGYTF.

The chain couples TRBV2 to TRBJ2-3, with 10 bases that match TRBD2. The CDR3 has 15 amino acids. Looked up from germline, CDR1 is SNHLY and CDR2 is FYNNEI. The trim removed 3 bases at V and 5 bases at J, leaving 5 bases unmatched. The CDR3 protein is CASSDLAGVQDTQYF. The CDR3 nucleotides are TGTGCCAGCAGTGATCTAGCGGGGGTACAAGATACGCAGTATTTT.

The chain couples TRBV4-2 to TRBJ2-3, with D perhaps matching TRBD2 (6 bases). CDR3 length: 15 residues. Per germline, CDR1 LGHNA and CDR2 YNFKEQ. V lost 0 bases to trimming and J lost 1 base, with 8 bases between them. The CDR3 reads CASSQDPSGTDTQYF. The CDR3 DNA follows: TGTGCCAGCAGCCAAGATCCTAGCGGCACAGATACGCAGTATTTT.

The CDR3 coding sequence is TGTGCCAGCAGCCTTTGGCGGGAGGCGGGAGAGACCCAGTACTTC. Protein sequence: CASSLWREAGETQYF. The V and J genes are TRBV2 and TRBJ2-5; 8 positions match TRBD2. V lost 6 bases, J lost 4 bases, and 10 bases stayed unmatched. The CDR3 length is 15 residues. The germline CDR1 and CDR2 sequences are SNHLY and FYNNEI.

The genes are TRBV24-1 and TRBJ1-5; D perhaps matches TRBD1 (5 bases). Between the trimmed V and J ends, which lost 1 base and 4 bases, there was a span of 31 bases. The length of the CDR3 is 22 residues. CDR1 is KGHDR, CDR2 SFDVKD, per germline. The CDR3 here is CATSDLLRGGVIHWAINQPQHF. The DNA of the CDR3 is TGTGCCACCAGTGATTTACTCAGAGGAGGGGTTATACACTGGGCGATAAATCAGCCCCAGCATTTT.

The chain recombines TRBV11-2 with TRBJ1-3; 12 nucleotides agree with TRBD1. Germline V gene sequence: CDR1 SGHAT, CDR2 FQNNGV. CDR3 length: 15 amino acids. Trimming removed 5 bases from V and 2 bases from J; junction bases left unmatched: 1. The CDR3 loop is CASSRDRGPGNTIYF. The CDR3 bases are TGTGCCAGCAGCCGGGACAGGGGGCCTGGAAACACCATATATTTT.

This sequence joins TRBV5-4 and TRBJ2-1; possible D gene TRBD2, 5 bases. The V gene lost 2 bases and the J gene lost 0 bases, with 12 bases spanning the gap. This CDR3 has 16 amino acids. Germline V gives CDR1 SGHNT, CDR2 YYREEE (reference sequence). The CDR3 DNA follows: TGTGCCAGCAGCTTTCGAGCGGAAAGCTCCTACAATGAGCAGTTCTTC. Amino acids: CASSFRAESSYNEQFF.

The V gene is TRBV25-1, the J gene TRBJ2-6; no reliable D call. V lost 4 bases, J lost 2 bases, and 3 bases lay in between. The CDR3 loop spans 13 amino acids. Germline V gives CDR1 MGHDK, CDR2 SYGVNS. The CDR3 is CASSAPGANVLTF. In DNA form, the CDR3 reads TGTGCCAGCAGTGCTCCTGGGGCCAACGTCCTGACTTTC.

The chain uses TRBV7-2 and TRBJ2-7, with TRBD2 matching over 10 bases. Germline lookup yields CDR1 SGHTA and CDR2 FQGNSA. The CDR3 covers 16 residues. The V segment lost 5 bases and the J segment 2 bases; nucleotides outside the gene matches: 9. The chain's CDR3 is CASSTYSGTSAYEQYF. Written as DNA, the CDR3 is TGTGCCAGCAGCACCTATTCCGGGACTAGCGCCTACGAGCAGTACTTC.

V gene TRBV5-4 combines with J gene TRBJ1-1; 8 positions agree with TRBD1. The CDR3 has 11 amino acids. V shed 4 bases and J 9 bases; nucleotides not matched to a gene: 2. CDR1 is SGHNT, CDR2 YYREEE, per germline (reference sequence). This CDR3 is CASSTGGKAFF. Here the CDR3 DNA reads TGTGCCAGCAGCACAGGGGGGAAAGCTTTCTTT.

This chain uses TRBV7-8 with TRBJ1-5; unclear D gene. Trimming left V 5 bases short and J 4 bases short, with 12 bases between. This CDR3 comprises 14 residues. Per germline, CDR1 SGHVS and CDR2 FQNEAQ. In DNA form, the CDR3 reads TGTGCCAGCAGCCACCACCGGGAAAATCAGCCCCAGCATTTT. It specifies CASSHHRENQPQHF.

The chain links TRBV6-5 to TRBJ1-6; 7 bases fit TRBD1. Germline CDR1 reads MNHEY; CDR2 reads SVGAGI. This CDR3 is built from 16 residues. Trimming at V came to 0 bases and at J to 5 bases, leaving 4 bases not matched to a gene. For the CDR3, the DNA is TGTGCCAGCAGTTACTCAGGACAGGTGGATAATTCACCCCTCCACTTT. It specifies CASSYSGQVDNSPLHF.